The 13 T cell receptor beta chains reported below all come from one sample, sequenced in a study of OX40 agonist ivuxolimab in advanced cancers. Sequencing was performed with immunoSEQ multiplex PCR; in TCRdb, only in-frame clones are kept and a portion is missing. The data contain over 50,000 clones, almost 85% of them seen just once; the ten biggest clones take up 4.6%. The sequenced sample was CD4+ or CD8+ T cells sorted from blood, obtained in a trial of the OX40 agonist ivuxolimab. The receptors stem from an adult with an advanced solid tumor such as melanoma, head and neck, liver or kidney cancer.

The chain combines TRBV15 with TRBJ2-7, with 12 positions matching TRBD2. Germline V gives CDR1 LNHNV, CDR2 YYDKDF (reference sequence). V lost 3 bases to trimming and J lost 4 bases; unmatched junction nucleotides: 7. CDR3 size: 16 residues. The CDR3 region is CATSRGGLAGYYEQYF. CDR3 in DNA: TGTGCCACCAGCAGGGGCGGACTAGCGGGATATTACGAGCAGTACTTC.

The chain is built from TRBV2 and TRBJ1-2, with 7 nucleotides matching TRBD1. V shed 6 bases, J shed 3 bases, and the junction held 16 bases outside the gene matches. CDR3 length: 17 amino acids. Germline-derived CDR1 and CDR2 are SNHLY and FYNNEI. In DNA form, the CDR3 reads TGTGCCAGCAGCCAAACAATGACAGGGCTAAATTACTATGGCTACACCTTC. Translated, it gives CASSQTMTGLNYYGYTF.

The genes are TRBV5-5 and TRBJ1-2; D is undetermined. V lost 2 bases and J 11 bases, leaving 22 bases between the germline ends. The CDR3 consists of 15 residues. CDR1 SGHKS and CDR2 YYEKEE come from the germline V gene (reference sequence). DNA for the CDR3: TGTGCCAGCAGCTTCGACGGGGTTGGGAAAGGGATTTACACCTTC. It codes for CASSFDGVGKGIYTF. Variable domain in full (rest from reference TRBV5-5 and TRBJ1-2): DAGVTQSPTHLIKTRGQQVTLRCSPISGHKSVSWYQQVLGQGPQFIFQYYEKEERGRGNFPDRFSARQFPNYSSELNVNALLLGDSALYLCASSFDGVGKGIYTFGSGTRLTVV.

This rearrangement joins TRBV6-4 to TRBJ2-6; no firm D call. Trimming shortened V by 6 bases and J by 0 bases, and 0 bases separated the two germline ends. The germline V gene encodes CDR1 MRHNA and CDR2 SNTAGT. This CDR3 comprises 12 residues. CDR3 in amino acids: CASSSGANVLTF. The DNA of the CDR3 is TGTGCCAGCAGCTCTGGGGCCAACGTCCTGACTTTC.

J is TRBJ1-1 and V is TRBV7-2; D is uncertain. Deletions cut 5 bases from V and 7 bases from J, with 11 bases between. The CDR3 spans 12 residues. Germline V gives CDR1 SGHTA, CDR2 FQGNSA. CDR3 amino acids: CASSPFKNEAFF. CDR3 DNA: TGTGCCAGCAGCCCCTTCAAGAATGAAGCTTTCTTT.

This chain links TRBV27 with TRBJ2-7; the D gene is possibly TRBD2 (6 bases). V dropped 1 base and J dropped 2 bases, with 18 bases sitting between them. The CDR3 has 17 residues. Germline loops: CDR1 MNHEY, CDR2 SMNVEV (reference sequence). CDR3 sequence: CASSLWRDNSGTYEQYF. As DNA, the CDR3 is TGTGCCAGCAGTTTATGGCGGGATAATTCGGGAACCTACGAGCAGTACTTC.

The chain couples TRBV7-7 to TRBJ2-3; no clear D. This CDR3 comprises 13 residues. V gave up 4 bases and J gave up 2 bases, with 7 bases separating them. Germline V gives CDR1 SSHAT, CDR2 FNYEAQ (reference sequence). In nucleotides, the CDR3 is TGTGCCAGCAGCTACGGACCCACAGATACGCAGTATTTT. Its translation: CASSYGPTDTQYF. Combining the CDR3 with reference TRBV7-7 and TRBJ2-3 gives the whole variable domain GAGVSQSPRYKVTKRGQDVTLRCDPISSHATLYWYQQALGQGPEFLTYFNYEAQPDKSGLPSDRFSAERPEGSISTLTIQRTEQRDSAMYRCASSYGPTDTQYFGPGTRLTVL.

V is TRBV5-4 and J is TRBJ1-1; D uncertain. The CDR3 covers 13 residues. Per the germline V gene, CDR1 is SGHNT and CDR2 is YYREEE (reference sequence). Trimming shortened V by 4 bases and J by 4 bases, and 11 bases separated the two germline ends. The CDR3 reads CASSVDEGTEAFF. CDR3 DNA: TGTGCCAGCAGCGTGGACGAAGGCACTGAAGCTTTCTTT.

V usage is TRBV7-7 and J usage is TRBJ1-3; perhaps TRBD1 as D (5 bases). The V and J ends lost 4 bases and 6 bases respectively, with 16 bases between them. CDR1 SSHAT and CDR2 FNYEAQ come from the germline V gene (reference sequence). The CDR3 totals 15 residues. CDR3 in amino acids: CASSSSDRDANTIYF. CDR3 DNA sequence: TGTGCCAGCAGCTCTTCCGACAGAGACGCAAACACCATATATTTT. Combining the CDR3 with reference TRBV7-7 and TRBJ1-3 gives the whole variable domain GAGVSQSPRYKVTKRGQDVTLRCDPISSHATLYWYQQALGQGPEFLTYFNYEAQPDKSGLPSDRFSAERPEGSISTLTIQRTEQRDSAMYRCASSSSDRDANTIYFGEGSWLTVV.

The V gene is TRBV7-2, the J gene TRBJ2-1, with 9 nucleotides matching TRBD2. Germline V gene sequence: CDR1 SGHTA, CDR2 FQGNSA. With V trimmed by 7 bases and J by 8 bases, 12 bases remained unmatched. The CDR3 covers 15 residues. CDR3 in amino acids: CASIRASGTLDEQFF. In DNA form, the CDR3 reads TGTGCCAGCATTCGGGCTAGCGGGACGTTGGATGAGCAGTTCTTC.

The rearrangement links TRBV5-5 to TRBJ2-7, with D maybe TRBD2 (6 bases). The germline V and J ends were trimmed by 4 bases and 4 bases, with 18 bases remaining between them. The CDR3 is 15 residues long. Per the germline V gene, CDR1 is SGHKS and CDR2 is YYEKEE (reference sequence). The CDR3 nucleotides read TGTGCCAGCAGCGAGACTAGTAGCTGGCAATACGAGCAGTACTTC. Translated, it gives CASSETSSWQYEQYF.

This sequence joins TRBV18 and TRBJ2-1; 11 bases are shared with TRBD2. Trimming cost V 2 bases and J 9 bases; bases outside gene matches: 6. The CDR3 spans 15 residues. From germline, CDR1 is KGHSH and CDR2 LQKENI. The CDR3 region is CASSPTSGSRGEQFF. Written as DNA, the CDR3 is TGTGCCAGCTCACCAACTAGCGGGAGTCGGGGTGAGCAGTTCTTC.

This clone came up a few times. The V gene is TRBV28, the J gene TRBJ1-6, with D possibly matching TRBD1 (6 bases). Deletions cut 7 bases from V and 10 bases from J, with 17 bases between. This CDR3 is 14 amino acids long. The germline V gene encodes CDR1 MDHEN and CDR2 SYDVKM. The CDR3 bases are TGTGCCAGCACCCCGGGACAAAGTAAATCACCCCTCCACTTT. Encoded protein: CASTPGQSKSPLHF.